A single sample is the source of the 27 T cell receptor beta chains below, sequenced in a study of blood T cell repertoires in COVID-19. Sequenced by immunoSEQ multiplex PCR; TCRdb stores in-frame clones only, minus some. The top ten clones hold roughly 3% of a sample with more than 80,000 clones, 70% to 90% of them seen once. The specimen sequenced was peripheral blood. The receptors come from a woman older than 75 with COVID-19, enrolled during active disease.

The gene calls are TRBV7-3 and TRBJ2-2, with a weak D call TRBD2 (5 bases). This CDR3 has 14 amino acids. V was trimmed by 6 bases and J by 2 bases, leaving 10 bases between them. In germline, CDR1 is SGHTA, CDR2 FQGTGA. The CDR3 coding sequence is TGTGCCAGCAGAGCGGACGGTAACACCGGGGAGCTGTTTTTT. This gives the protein CASRADGNTGELFF.

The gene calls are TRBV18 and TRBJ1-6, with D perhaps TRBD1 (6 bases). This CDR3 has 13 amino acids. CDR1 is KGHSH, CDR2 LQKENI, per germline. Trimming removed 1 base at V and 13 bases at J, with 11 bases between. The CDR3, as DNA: TGTGCCAGCTCACCACTGCCAGGGGAGCCCCTCCACTTT. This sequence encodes CASSPLPGEPLHF.

The DNA for the CDR3 is TGTGCCAGCAGTCCGGACAGGGACTATGGCTACACCTTC. It codes for CASSPDRDYGYTF. The chain is built from TRBV2 and TRBJ1-2; 8 bases are shared with TRBD1. From germline, CDR1 is SNHLY and CDR2 FYNNEI. V lost 5 bases, J lost 3 bases, and 2 bases stayed unmatched. There are 13 residues in the CDR3.

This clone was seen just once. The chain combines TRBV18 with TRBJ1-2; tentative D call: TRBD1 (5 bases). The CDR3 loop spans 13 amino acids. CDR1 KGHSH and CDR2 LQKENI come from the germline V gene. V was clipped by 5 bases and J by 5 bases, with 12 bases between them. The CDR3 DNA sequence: TGTGCCAGCTCAAGTCAAGGGACTTATGGCTACACCTTC. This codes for CASSSQGTYGYTF. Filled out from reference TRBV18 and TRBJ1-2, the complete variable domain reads NAGVMQNPRHLVRRRGQEARLRCSPMKGHSHVYWYRQLPEEGLKFMVYLQKENIIDESGMPKERFSAEFPKEGPSILRIQQVVRGDSAAYFCASSSQGTYGYTFGSGTRLTVV.

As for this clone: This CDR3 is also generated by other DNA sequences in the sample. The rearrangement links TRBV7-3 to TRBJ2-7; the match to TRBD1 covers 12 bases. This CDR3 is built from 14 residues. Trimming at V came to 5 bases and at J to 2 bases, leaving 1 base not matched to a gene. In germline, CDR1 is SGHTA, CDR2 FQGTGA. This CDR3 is CASSRDRGPYEQYF. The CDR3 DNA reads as TGTGCCAGCAGCCGGGACAGGGGGCCCTACGAGCAGTACTTC.

The DNA for the CDR3 is TGTGCCACCAGTGAGTCTCCGGGACAGGGGAACTATGGCTACACCTTC. Residues: CATSESPGQGNYGYTF. The chain joins TRBV24-1 to TRBJ1-2; 10 bases line up with TRBD1. The CDR3 contains 16 residues. Losses at the gene ends were 4 bases for V and 2 bases for J; bases not matched to a gene: 6. The germline CDR1 and CDR2 sequences are KGHDR and SFDVKD.

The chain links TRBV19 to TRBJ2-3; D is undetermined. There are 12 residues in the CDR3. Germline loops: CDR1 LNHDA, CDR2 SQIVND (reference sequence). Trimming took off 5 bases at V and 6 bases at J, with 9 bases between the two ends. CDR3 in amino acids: CASSLASDTQYF. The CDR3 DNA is TGTGCCAGTAGTCTTGCGTCGGATACGCAGTATTTT.

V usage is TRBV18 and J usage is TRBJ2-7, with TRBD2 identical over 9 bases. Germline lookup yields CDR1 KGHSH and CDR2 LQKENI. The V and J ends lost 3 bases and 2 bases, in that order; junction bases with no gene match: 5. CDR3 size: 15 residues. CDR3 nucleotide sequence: TGTGCCAGCTCACCGTCGCCTAGCGGGACCTACGAGCAGTACTTC. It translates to CASSPSPSGTYEQYF.

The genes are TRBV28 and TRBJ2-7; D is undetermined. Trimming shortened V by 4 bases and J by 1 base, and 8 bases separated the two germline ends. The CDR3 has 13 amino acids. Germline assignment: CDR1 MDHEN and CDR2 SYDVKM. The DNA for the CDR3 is TGTGCCAGCAGTTACCCCAGATCCTACGAGCAGTACTTC. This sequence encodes CASSYPRSYEQYF.

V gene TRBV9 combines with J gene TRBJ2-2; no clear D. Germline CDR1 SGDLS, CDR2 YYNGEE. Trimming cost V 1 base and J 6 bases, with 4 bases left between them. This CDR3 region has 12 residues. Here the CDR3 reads CASSVLPGELFF. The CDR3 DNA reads TGTGCCAGCAGCGTACTACCCGGGGAGCTGTTTTTT.

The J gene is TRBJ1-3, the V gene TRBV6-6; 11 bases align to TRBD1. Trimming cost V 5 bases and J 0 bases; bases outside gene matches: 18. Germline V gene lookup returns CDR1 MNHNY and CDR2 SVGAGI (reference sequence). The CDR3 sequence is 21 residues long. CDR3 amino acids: CASSRPTIGTGGFGSGNTIYF. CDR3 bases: TGTGCCAGCAGTCGACCCACGATTGGGACAGGGGGATTCGGCTCTGGAAACACCATATATTTT.

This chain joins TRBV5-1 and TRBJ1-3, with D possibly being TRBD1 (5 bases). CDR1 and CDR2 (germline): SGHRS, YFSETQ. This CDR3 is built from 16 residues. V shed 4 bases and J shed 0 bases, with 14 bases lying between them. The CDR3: CASSPLQGSSGNTIYF. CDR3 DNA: TGCGCCAGCAGCCCCCTCCAGGGAAGCTCTGGAAACACCATATATTTT.

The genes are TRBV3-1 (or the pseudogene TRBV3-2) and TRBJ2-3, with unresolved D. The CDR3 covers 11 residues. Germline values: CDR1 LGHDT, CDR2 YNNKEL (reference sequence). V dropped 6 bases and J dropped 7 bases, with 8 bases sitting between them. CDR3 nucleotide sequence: TGTGCCAGCAGAAGAGCAAATACGCAGTATTTT. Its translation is CASRRANTQYF.

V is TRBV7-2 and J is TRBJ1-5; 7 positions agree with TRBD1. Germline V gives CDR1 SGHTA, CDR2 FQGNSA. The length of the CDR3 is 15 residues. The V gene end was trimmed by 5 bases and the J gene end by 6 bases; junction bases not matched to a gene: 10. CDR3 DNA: TGTGCCAGCAGCCCACAGGGGCGCCGGATTCAGCCCCAGCATTTT. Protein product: CASSPQGRRIQPQHF.

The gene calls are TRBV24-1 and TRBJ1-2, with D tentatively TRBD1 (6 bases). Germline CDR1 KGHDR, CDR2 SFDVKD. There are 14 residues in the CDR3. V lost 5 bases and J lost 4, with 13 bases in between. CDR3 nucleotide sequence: TGTGCCACCAGTGGAATGGGGGACACCTATGGCTACACCTTC. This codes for CATSGMGDTYGYTF.

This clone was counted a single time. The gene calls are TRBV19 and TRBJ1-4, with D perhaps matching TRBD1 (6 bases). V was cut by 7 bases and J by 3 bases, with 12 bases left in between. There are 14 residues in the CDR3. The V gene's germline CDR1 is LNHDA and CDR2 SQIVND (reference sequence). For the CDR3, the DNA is TGTGCCAGTAAAAGACAGGCGGCTAATGAAAAACTGTTTTTT. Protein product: CASKRQAANEKLFF.

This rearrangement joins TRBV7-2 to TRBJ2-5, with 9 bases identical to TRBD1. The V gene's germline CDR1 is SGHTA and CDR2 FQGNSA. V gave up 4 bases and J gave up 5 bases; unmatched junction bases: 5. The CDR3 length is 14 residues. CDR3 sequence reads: CASSSTGGYETQYF. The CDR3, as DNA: TGTGCCAGCAGCTCAACAGGGGGCTATGAGACCCAGTACTTC.

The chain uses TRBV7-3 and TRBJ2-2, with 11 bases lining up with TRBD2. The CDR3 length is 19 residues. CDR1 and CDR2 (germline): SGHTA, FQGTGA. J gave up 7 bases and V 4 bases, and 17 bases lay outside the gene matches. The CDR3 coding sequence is TGTGCCAGCAGCTACGTAGCGGGAGGGCCGGGGAACTATATCGGGGAGCTGTTTTTT. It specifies CASSYVAGGPGNYIGELFF.

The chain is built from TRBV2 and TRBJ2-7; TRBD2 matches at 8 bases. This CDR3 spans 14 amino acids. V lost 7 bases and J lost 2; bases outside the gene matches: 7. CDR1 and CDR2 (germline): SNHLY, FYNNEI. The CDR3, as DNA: TGTGCCAGCATCGGGACTAGGTCGGCCTACGAGCAGTACTTC. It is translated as CASIGTRSAYEQYF.

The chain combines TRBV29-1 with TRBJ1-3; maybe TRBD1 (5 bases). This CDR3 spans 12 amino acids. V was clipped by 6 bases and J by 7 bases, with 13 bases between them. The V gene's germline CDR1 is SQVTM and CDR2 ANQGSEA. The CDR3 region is CSVLRDFNTIYF. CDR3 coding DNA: TGCAGCGTGCTCAGGGATTTTAACACCATATATTTT. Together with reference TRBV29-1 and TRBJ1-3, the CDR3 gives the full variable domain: SAVISQKPSRDICQRGTSLTIQCQVDSQVTMMFWYRQQPGQSLTLIATANQGSEATYESGFVIDKFPISRPNLTFSTLTVSNMSPEDSSIYLCSVLRDFNTIYFGEGSWLTVV.

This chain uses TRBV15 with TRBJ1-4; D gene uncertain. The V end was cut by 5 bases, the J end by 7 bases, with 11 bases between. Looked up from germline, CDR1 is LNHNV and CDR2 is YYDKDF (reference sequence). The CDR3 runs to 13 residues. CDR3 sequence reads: CATSLASGEKLFF. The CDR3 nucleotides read TGTGCCACCAGCCTGGCATCGGGTGAAAAACTGTTTTTT.

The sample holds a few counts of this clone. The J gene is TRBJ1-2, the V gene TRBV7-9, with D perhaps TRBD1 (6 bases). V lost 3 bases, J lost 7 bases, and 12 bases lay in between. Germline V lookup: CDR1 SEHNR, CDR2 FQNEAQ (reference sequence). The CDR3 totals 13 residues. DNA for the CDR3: TGTGCCAGCAGCTTGATCAGGGGTTCTGGCTACACCTTC. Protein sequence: CASSLIRGSGYTF.

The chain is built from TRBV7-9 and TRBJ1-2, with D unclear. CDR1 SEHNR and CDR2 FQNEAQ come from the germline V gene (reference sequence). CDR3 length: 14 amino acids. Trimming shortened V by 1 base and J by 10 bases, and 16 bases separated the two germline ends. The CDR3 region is CASSLGIWPPVYTF. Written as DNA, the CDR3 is TGTGCCAGCAGCTTAGGTATTTGGCCTCCCGTCTACACCTTC.

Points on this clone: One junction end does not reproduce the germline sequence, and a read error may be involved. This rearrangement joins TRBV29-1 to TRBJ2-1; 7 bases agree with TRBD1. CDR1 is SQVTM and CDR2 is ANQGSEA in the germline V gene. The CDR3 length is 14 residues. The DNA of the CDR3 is TGCAGCGCACTATTAGGGACAGCCTACGATGAGCAGTTCTTC. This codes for CSALLGTAYDEQFF.

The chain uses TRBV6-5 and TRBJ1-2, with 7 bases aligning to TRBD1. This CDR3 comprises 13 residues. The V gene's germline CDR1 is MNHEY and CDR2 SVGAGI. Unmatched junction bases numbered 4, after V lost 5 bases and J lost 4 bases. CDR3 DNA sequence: TGTGCCAGCAGTCAACCAGGGGGCTATGGCTACACCTTC. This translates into CASSQPGGYGYTF.

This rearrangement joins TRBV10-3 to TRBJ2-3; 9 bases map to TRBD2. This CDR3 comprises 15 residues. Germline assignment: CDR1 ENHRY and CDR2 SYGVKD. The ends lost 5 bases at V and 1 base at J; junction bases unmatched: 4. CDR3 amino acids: CAISLAGVGTDTQYF. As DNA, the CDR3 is TGTGCCATCAGTTTAGCGGGAGTAGGCACAGATACGCAGTATTTT.

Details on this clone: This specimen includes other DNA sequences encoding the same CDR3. CDR3 residues: CAWSVHGGETQYF. CDR3 DNA: TGTGCCTGGAGTGTACACGGGGGAGAGACCCAGTACTTC. The chain recombines TRBV30 with TRBJ2-5; possible D gene TRBD2, 6 bases. Germline V gene data show CDR1 as GTSNPN and CDR2 as SVGIG (reference sequence). This CDR3 is built from 13 residues. V dropped 0 bases and J dropped 4 bases, with 9 bases sitting between them.